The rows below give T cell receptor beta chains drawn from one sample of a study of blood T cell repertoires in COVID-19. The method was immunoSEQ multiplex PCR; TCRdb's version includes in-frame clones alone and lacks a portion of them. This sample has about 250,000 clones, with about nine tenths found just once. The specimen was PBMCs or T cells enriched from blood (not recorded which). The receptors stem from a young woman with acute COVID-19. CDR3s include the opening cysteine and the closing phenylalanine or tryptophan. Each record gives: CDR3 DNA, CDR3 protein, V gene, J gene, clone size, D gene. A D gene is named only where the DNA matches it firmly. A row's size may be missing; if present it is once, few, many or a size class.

DNA: TGTGCCAGCAGCCCTGCGGGGGGGGCCTACGAGCAGTACTTC
CDR3: CASSPAGGAYEQYF
V: TRBV9
J: TRBJ2-7
size: -
D: TRBD2

DNA: TGTGCCAGCAGCTTGGGGACAGGGTTGAACACTGAAGCTTTCTTT
CDR3: CASSLGTGLNTEAFF
V: TRBV7-3
J: TRBJ1-1
size: -
D: TRBD1

DNA: TGTGCCACCAGCAGAGAAGCCACCGCCTCTGGAAACACCATATATTTT
CDR3: CATSREATASGNTIYF
V: TRBV15
J: TRBJ1-3
size: -
D: -

DNA: TGCGCCAGCAGCCCCAGGATAGCGGGAGGACCCAGCACAGATACGCAGTATTTT
CDR3: CASSPRIAGGPSTDTQYF
V: TRBV4-3
J: TRBJ2-3
size: once
D: TRBD2

DNA: TGTGCCTGGAGTAAGGTGATGGGCAACACTGAAGCTTTCTTT
CDR3: CAWSKVMGNTEAFF
V: TRBV30
J: TRBJ1-1
size: -
D: -

DNA: TGTGCCAGCAGCCCCACAAGTATTCAGGGCTATGGCTACACCTTC
CDR3: CASSPTSIQGYGYTF
V: TRBV3-1/TRBV3-2
J: TRBJ1-2
size: -
D: -

DNA: TGTGCCAGCAGCTCGGGCGGGAGTGCCCGCGAGCAGTACTTC
CDR3: CASSSGGSAREQYF
V: TRBV7-8
J: TRBJ2-7
size: -
D: TRBD2

DNA: TGTGCCAGCAGTTTCGATCGGACTACGGGGGGCTACGAGCAGTACTTC
CDR3: CASSFDRTTGGYEQYF
V: TRBV28
J: TRBJ2-7
size: -
D: TRBD2

DNA: TGTGCCAGCAGCCAAGCCCACTCGGGAGGCAACGAGCAGTACTTC
CDR3: CASSQAHSGGNEQYF
V: TRBV3-1/TRBV3-2
J: TRBJ2-7
size: -
D: TRBD2

DNA: TGTGCCAGCAGCGTAGAGCCCCGTGCAACTAATGAAAAACTGTTTTTT
CDR3: CASSVEPRATNEKLFF
V: TRBV9
J: TRBJ1-4
size: once
D: -

DNA: TGTGCCAGCAGCTTGGATAGGGGAACGGCTTTCTTT
CDR3: CASSLDRGTAFF
V: TRBV5-5
J: TRBJ1-1
size: -
D: -

DNA: TGTGCCAGCAGCCTGGTCGGGTCCGGCGCCCTCCAAGAGACCCAGTACTTC
CDR3: CASSLVGSGALQETQYF
V: TRBV7-2
J: TRBJ2-5
size: few
D: -

DNA: TGTGCCAGCAGCGGGAGGGAGGAGGCTAATGAAAAACTGTTTTTT
CDR3: CASSGREEANEKLFF
V: TRBV25-1
J: TRBJ1-4
size: -
D: -

DNA: TGTGCCAGCAGCGTATCCCCACAGGGGAGCTCCTACAATGAGCAGTTCTTC
CDR3: CASSVSPQGSSYNEQFF
V: TRBV9
J: TRBJ2-1
size: -
D: TRBD1